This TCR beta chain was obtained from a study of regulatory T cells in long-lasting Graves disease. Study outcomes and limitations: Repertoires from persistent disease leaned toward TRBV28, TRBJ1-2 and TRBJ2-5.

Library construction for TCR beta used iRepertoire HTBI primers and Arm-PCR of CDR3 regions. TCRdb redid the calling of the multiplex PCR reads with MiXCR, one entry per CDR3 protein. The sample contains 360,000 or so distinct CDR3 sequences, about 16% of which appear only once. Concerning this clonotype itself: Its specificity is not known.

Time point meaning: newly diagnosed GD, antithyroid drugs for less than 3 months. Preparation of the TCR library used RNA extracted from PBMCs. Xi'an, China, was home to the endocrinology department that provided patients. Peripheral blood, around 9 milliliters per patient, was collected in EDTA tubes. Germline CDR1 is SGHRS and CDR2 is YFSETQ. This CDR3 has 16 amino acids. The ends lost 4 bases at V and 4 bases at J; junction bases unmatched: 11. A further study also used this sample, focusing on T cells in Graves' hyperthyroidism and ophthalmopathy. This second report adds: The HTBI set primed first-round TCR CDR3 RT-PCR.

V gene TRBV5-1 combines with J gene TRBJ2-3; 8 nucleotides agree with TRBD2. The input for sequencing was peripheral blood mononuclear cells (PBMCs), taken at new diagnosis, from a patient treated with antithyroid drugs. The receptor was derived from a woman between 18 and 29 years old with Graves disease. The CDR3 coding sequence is TGCGCCAGCAGCAGCCAAGGCGGGAGGAACCCAGATACGCAGTATTTT. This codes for CASSSQGGRNPDTQYF.